This T cell receptor beta chain came from a study of type 1 regulatory T cells. The wider study: This in vitro CD4 product, T-allo10, is enriched for Tr1 cells and alloantigen-specific.

V lost 0 bases and J 6 bases, leaving 14 bases between the germline ends. The CDR3 sequence is 16 residues long. CDR1 is LNHNV and CDR2 is YYDKDF in the germline V gene (reference sequence). This clonotype was seen only a few times. TCRdb processed the reads anew with MiXCR; each CDR3 protein has one entry. This sample yields about 18,000 distinct CDR3 sequences, of which roughly 10% are seen a single time; roughly 3% belongs to the top ten. The clonotype comes from a human donor in good health. Sequenced material: CD4+ T cells, either the whole sample or a sorted fraction (not recorded which). This chain connects TRBV15 to TRBJ2-2, with D unclear. CDR3 loop: CATSREKTPGPGELFF. DNA for the CDR3: TGTGCCACCAGCAGAGAAAAGACACCCGGTCCCGGGGAGCTGTTTTTT.